These T cell receptor beta chains were read from a single sample in a study of T cell responses to AZD1222 COVID-19 vaccine. Libraries were prepared by immunoSEQ multiplex PCR; TCRdb keeps only in-frame clonotypes and omits some of them. The profile covers about 110,000 clones, with roughly 87% appearing a single time and roughly 2.5% taken by the ten largest. Sequencing used peripheral blood, obtained 28 days after the second AZD1222 dose. The receptors come from an adult who received the AZD1222 COVID-19 vaccine. CDR3s leave out the opening cysteine and the closing phenylalanine or tryptophan.

TRBJ2-7	TRBV6-2/TRBV6-3	14	ASSRGLAGAAGEQY
TRBJ2-3	TRBV5-6	13	ASSLGLPFTDTQY
TRBJ1-5	TRBV5-5	12	ASSLQGADQPQH
TRBJ2-7	TRBV2	14	ASSEDRWTSGYEQY
TRBJ1-3	TRBV29-1	12	SVEVTATGNTIY
TRBJ2-5	TRBV18	15	ASSPLVSGGQRETQY
TRBJ1-3	TRBV7-2	11	ASSRLSGNTIY
TRBJ2-3	TRBV12-3/TRBV12-4	10	ASSSNRDTQY
TRBJ1-4	TRBV10-3	14	AISALEGRQNEKLF
TRBJ2-7	TRBV10-2	12	ASSEGGRAFEQY
TRBJ2-5	TRBV7-9	14	ASSLSGAGEGETQY
TRBJ2-7	TRBV29-1	9	SVDWGREQY
TRBJ1-2	TRBV19	13	ASTRGQGMNYGYT
TRBJ2-2	TRBV27	17	ASSWGTGKRGRVTGELF
TRBJ1-3	TRBV30	16	AWKSGTGVRLAGNTIY
TRBJ1-1	TRBV28	13	ASRTTQGLGTEAF
TRBJ1-6	TRBV9	15	ASSLGISRSNNSPLH
TRBJ2-1	TRBV5-5	13	ASSFEAGSHNEQF
TRBJ1-2	TRBV5-5	10	ASSSDRGDYT
TRBJ1-2	TRBV7-3	11	ASSLNPGYGYT
TRBJ2-3	TRBV15	13	ATSRDRAGVDTQY
TRBJ1-1	TRBV7-2	13	ASRTGGEWSTEAF
TRBJ2-7	TRBV11-1	10	ASSLETYEQY
TRBJ2-2	TRBV7-2	13	ASSLRSGNTGELF
TRBJ2-5	TRBV7-2	11	ASKRGDRETQY
TRBJ2-2	TRBV4-3	13	ASSQDSRLTGELF
TRBJ1-1	TRBV7-3	14	ASSPLTGVTNTEAF
TRBJ1-6	TRBV5-4	12	ASSYTTGNSPLH
TRBJ2-7	TRBV29-1	8	SVRTGEQY
TRBJ1-5	TRBV19	13	ASSMGRAFDQPQH
TRBJ2-1	TRBV28	14	ASSPLRGSSYNEQF
TRBJ2-2	TRBV4-1	17	ASSQDFPLAGGFTGELF
TRBJ2-2	TRBV13	13	ASSLKGAGTGELF
TRBJ1-1	TRBV18	10	ASSPPDERAF
TRBJ2-5	TRBV27	13	ASSFWASEQETQY
TRBJ2-2	TRBV5-1	12	ASKLVKNTGELF
TRBJ1-4	TRBV7-9	13	ASTNSGVGDEKLF
TRBJ1-5	TRBV18	12	ASSPVTSNQPQH
TRBJ2-3	TRBV11-2	14	ASSLGSGYSTDTQY
TRBJ1-1	TRBV27	14	ASRPSQLQGEAEAF
TRBJ1-1	TRBV5-5	11	ASSLQGFTEAF
TRBJ2-7	TRBV3-1/TRBV3-2	12	ASRPGTSSHEQY
TRBJ1-1	TRBV5-4	12	ASSRRTGNTEAF
TRBJ2-1	TRBV25-1	13	ASSERGGGYNEQF
TRBJ2-3	TRBV28	12	ASSLQGARDTQY
TRBJ1-3	TRBV7-2	13	ASSFTQGLGNTIY
TRBJ1-4	TRBV18	14	ASSPSQGAANEKLF